The rows below give T cell receptor beta chains drawn from one sample of a study of tumor-infiltrating lymphocytes in primary liver carcinoma. In TCRdb, the multiplex PCR reads were re-called with MiXCR into one record per CDR3 protein. The sample consists of about 99,000 distinct CDR3 sequences, around three quarters of them appearing once. Source material: liver tumor tissue from sampling region 5. Source of these receptors: a woman aged 60 to 75 with primary liver carcinoma and hepatitis B virus infection. CDR3s include the opening cysteine and the closing phenylalanine or tryptophan. A D gene is named only where the DNA matches it firmly. The listing skips clone size in some rows; elsewhere it reads once, few, many or a size class.

d_call	v_call	j_call	clone_size	cdr3_length	cdr3_nt	cdr3_aa
TRBD2	TRBV18	TRBJ2-1	NA	18	TGTGCCGGCTCACCAAAGGCGGCCATAGCGGGTTCATACAATGAGCAGTTCTTC	CAGSPKAAIAGSYNEQFF
TRBD2	TRBV29-1	TRBJ2-3	NA	13	TGCAGCGTCGGGACTAGCGGAGCAGATGCGCAGTGTTTT	CSVGTSGADAQCF
TRBD2	TRBV11-2	TRBJ2-7	NA	13	TGTGCCAGCAGTTTAATTAGCGGGAGCGTGCAGTACTTC	CASSLISGSVQYF
TRBD1	TRBV11-2	TRBJ2-3	NA	16	TGTGTCAGCAGCCGACCGGGACAGGGACTCACAGATACGCAGTATTTT	CVSSRPGQGLTDTQYF
TRBD2	TRBV14	TRBJ2-1	NA	16	TGTGCCAACAGCCAAGATCTTGACGGGAGGGCCTTTGAGCAGTTCTTC	CANSQDLDGRAFEQFF
TRBD2	TRBV11-2	TRBJ2-3	NA	15	TGTGTCAGCAGCACTGGACTAGCGGGCCCAGATACGCACTATTTT	CVSSTGLAGPDTHYF
TRBD2	TRBV11-2	TRBJ2-1	NA	17	TGTGCCAGCAGCATGGGACTAGCGGGAGGACCGGGGGATGAGCAGTTCTTC	CASSMGLAGGPGDEQFF
NA	TRBV11-3	TRBJ1-2	NA	16	TGTGCCAGCAGCTTAGATGTGGCCATCACCGGCTATGGTTACACCTTC	CASSLDVAITGYGYTF
NA	TRBV5-1	TRBJ1-3	few	16	TGCGCCAGCAGCACCGCCGACACGAGCTCTGGAAACACCATATATTTT	CASSTADTSSGNTIYF
NA	TRBV2	TRBJ2-7	NA	13	TGTGCCAGCAAGGGAACTAGTGTCGACGAGCAGTACTTC	CASKGTSVDEQYF
NA	TRBV4-2	TRBJ1-2	NA	14	TGTGCCAGCAGCCAAGCAGGGGAGGGGACTGGCTGCACCTTC	CASSQAGEGTGCTF
NA	TRBV4-1	TRBJ2-6	NA	17	TGCCCCAGCAGCCAAGATCGTAGAGGGACTGGGGCCGACGTCCTGACTTTC	CPSSQDRRGTGADVLTF
NA	TRBV29-1	TRBJ2-1	NA	15	TGCAGCTCCCTGGGAAGCAGGAGATCCATGGGTGAGCAGTTCTTC	CSSLGSRRSMGEQFF
NA	TRBV7-8	TRBJ2-2	NA	18	TGTGCCAGCAGCCCCTCAGGTCCGGCTAGAATTCCGACCGGGGAGCTGTTATTT	CASSPSGPARIPTGELLF
TRBD1	TRBV11-2	TRBJ1-1	NA	13	TGTGACAGCAACTTAGAGTCAGGGGGTGAAGCTTTCTTT	CDSNLESGGEAFF
TRBD1	TRBV20-1	TRBJ1-5	NA	16	TGCAGTGCTAGATTACCCCGGACAGGGGTGGGACAGCCCCAGCATTTT	CSARLPRTGVGQPQHF
NA	TRBV5-4	TRBJ1-1	many	15	TGTGCCAGCAGCAACTCACAGGGTGATGGGTTCTCTAGGGGCTTT	CASSNSQGDGFSRGF
NA	TRBV11-2	TRBJ2-2	NA	17	TGTGACAGCAGCTTATCCCTGTGGGGGGCGAACATCGGGGAGCTGTTTTTT	CDSSLSLWGANIGELFF
NA	TRBV7-2	TRBJ1-2	few	14	TGTGCCAGCAGCTTAGAACGAGGGGGCTATGGCTACACCTTC	CASSLERGGYGYTF
TRBD1	TRBV7-9	TRBJ1-6	NA	14	TGTGCCAGCAACCTGACAGGGGGAAATTCACCCCTCCACTTT	CASNLTGGNSPLHF
TRBD2	TRBV24-1	TRBJ2-1	few	16	TGTGCCACCAGTGCCGTACTAGGCGGGAGGGGAAATGAGCAGTTCTTC	CATSAVLGGRGNEQFF
NA	TRBV4-1	TRBJ1-4	NA	16	TGCGCCAGCAACCAAGATCACGGGCCCCCTAATGAAAAACCGTTTTTT	CASNQDHGPPNEKPFF
NA	TRBV11-1	TRBJ2-7	NA	17	TGTGCCAGCACCGAGACCCTCGGACTATCGCCGACCTACGAGCAGTACTTC	CASTETLGLSPTYEQYF
NA	TRBV2	TRBJ2-7	NA	14	TGTGCCAGCAGTGAAAGAGTGGGCCTGTACGAGCAGTACTTC	CASSERVGLYEQYF
TRBD1	TRBV13	TRBJ1-1	NA	17	TGTACCAGAAGCCCCGTGCCAGACAGGGGAGGTTACACTGAAGCTTTCTTT	CTRSPVPDRGGYTEAFF
NA	TRBV11-2	TRBJ1-2	NA	17	TGTGTCAGCAGCTTAGGTCCGATCAGGGTGCTGCGCTATGGCTACACCTTC	CVSSLGPIRVLRYGYTF
NA	TRBV11-2	TRBJ2-1	NA	16	TGTGCCATCAGCTCGGCAGCTAAGAGCTCCTACAGTGAGGAGTTCTTC	CAISSAAKSSYSEEFF
NA	TRBV5-1	TRBJ2-5	many	15	TGCGCCAGCAGCAGGGGAATGGGGCCACAAGAGACCCAGTACTTC	CASSRGMGPQETQYF
TRBD1	TRBV11-2	TRBJ2-7	NA	14	TGTGCCGGCAACTTCCAGGGGGCAGGGGGCGAGCAGTACTTC	CAGNFQGAGGEQYF
NA	TRBV6-1	TRBJ2-7	NA	14	TGTGCCAGCAGGGCTATCGGGATGAGCTGCGAGCAGTACTTC	CASRAIGMSCEQYF
TRBD1	TRBV6-1	TRBJ2-1	NA	14	TGTGCCAACAGTACAGGGGCTCTGGGATCTGAACAGTTCTTC	CANSTGALGSEQFF
NA	TRBV5-1	TRBJ1-3	NA	15	TGCGTCAGCAGCCCCGAGGGCGACTCTGGAAACACCATATATTTT	CVSSPEGDSGNTIYF
TRBD1	TRBV2	TRBJ2-3	NA	14	TGTGCCAGCAGTGTAGACAGGGGCACAGATACGCAGTATTTT	CASSVDRGTDTQYF
NA	TRBV11-2	TRBJ2-1	NA	13	TGTGCCAGCAACTGGACTCGGGGGAGCCAGGTCTTCTTC	CASNWTRGSQVFF
NA	TRBV20-1	TRBJ1-2	NA	13	TGCAGTGCTGCTCCGGGACTTTCCTATGGCTACACCTTC	CSAAPGLSYGYTF
NA	TRBV21-1	TRBJ2-1	NA	21	TGTGCCAGCAGCAAAGTGCCCCTCTTGGGGGGGGGTCGGAGCTCCTACAATGAGCAGTTCTTC	CASSKVPLLGGGRSSYNEQFF
NA	TRBV5-1	TRBJ2-7	NA	17	TGCGCCAGCAGCTTGGTCTTCATGGGCGGGGTCTCCTACGAGCAGTACTTC	CASSLVFMGGVSYEQYF
TRBD1	TRBV5-5	TRBJ2-3	few	14	TGTGTCAGCAGCCCGCAGGGGGCCGGGGATACGCAGTATTTT	CVSSPQGAGDTQYF
NA	TRBV6-6	TRBJ2-7	NA	16	TGTGCCAGCAGTTACTCGGGGGGGACAGCCACCTACGAGCAGTGCTTC	CASSYSGGTATYEQCF
NA	TRBV28	TRBJ1-5	NA	15	TGTGCCAGCAGACGAGCGCCGTATAGCAATCAGCCCCAGCATTTT	CASRRAPYSNQPQHF
NA	TRBV13	TRBJ1-1	NA	14	TGTACCAGCAGCTTCCGACAGGCGAGTACTGAAGCTTTCTTT	CTSSFRQASTEAFF
TRBD1	TRBV19	TRBJ2-3	many	14	TGTGCCAGTAGACGACAGGGGAGCACAGATACGCAGTATTTT	CASRRQGSTDTQYF
NA	TRBV5-1	TRBJ2-7	NA	15	TGCGCCAGCAGCTTACGGAGCGGATCCTCCTACGAGCAGTACTTC	CASSLRSGSSYEQYF
TRBD1	TRBV7-3	TRBJ2-7	NA	13	TGTGCCAACAGTAAAGACAGGGTTGGAGAGCAGTACTTC	CANSKDRVGEQYF
NA	TRBV28	TRBJ2-1	NA	15	TGTGCCAGCAGTCCTGTGGTAGCGAGGTACAATGAGCAGTTCTTC	CASSPVVARYNEQFF
NA	TRBV29-1	TRBJ2-3	medium-sized	12	TGCAGCGTTGAGACCGGGGCAGATACGCAGTATTTT	CSVETGADTQYF
NA	TRBV28	TRBJ1-1	NA	14	TGTGACAGCCTTTCGGTACAGCTGAACACTGAAGCTTTCTTT	CDSLSVQLNTEAFF
NA	TRBV6-5	TRBJ2-7	NA	14	TGTTTCAGCAGTCCTGGGACCATCAGGGGCGAGCAGTACTTC	CFSSPGTIRGEQYF
TRBD2	TRBV18	TRBJ2-1	NA	14	TGTGCCAGCTCACCCGTGCGGGAGACCAATGAGCAGTTCTTC	CASSPVRETNEQFF
NA	TRBV5-5	TRBJ1-2	many	14	TGTGCCAGCAGCTTGGGAGCTGGGGGCTATGGCTACACCTTC	CASSLGAGGYGYTF
NA	TRBV12-5	TRBJ1-2	NA	16	TGTGCTAGTGGTTTGGCACTCACGGATTCGGTGGGGGGCTACACCTTC	CASGLALTDSVGGYTF
TRBD1	TRBV6-5	TRBJ2-4	once	16	TGTGCCAGCAGCCATAACCGGGACAGAGCCCCAAACATTCAGTACTTC	CASSHNRDRAPNIQYF
NA	TRBV28	TRBJ1-5	NA	16	TGTGTCAGCGATCGCTCGCGGGGGGCAGGCTATCAGCCCCAGCATTTT	CVSDRSRGAGYQPQHF
NA	TRBV11-2	TRBJ2-4	NA	15	TGTGCCAGCGACTTAAGGTTGACAGCCAAAAACATTCAGTACTTC	CASDLRLTAKNIQYF
NA	TRBV15	TRBJ1-5	NA	15	TGTGCCACCAGCAGAGATAAGGGGTACAATCAGCCCCAGCGTTTT	CATSRDKGYNQPQRF